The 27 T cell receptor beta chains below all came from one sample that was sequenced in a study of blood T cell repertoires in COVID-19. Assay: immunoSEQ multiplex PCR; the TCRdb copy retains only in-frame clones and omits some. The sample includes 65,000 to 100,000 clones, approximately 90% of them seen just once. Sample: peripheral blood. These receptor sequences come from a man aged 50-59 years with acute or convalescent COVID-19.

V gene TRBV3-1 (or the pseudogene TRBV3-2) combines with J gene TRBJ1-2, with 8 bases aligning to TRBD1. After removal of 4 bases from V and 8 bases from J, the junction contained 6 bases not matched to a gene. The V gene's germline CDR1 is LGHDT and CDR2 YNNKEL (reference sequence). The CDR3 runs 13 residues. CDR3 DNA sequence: TGTGCCAGCAGCCCGACAGGGGTTGTGGGCTACACCTTC. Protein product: CASSPTGVVGYTF.

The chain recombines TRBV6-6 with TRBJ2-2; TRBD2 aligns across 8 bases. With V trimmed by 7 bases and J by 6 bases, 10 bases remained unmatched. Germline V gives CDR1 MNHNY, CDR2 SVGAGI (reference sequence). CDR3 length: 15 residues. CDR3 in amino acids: CASMKVAGTAGELFF. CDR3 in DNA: TGTGCCAGCATGAAGGTAGCGGGGACGGCCGGGGAGCTGTTTTTT.

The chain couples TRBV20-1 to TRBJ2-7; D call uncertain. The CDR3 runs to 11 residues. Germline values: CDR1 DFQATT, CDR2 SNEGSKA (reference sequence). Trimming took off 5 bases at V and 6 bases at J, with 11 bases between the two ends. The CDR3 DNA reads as TGCAGTGCTGAAATAGTAAGCGAGCAGTACTTC. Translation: CSAEIVSEQYF.

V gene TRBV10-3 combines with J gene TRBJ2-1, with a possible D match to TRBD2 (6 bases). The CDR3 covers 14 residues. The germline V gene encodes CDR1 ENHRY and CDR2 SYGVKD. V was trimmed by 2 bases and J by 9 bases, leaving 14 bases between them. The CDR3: CAISETERDSEQFF. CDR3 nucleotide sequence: TGTGCCATCAGTGAGACCGAACGGGACTCTGAGCAGTTCTTC.

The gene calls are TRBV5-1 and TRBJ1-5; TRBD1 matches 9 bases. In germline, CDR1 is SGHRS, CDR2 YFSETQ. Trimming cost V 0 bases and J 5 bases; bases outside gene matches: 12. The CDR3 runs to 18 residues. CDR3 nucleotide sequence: TGCGCCAGCAGCTTGGGGGCCTCGACAGGGGGAAAGTATCAGCCCCAGCATTTT. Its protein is CASSLGASTGGKYQPQHF. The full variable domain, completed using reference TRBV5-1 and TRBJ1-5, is KAGVTQTPRYLIKTRGQQVTLSCSPISGHRSVSWYQQTPGQGLQFLFEYFSETQRNKGNFPGRFSGRQFSNSRSEMNVSTLELGDSALYLCASSLGASTGGKYQPQHFGDGTRLSIL.

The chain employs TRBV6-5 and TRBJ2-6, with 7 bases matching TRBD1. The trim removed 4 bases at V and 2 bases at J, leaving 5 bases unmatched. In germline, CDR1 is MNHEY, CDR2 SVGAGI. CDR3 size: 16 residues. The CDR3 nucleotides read TGTGCCAGCAGTTCCGAGGGGACAGCTGGGGCCAACGTCCTGACTTTC. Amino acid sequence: CASSSEGTAGANVLTF.

The CDR3 loop is CASSLANAGVNTEAFF. The CDR3 region has the DNA TGTGCCAGCAGCTTAGCGAATGCAGGCGTGAACACTGAAGCTTTCTTT. The chain is built from TRBV7-8 and TRBJ1-1; no definite D call. Germline CDR1 is SGHVS and CDR2 is FQNEAQ. The V and J ends lost 0 bases and 0 bases respectively, with 11 bases between them. The CDR3 has 16 amino acids.

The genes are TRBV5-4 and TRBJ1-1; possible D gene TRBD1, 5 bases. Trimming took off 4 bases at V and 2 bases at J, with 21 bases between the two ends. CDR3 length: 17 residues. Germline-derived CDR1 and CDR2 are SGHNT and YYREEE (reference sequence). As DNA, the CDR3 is TGTGCCAGCAGCCCCCCTGGGGGGTTCCGGATTAACACTGAAGCTTTCTTT. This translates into CASSPPGGFRINTEAFF.

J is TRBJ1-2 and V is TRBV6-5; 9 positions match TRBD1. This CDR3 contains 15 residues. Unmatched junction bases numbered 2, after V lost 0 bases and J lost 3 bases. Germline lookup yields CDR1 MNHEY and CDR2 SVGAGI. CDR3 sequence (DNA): TGTGCCAGCAGTTACTCGAGACAGGGGGACTATGGCTACACCTTC. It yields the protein CASSYSRQGDYGYTF.

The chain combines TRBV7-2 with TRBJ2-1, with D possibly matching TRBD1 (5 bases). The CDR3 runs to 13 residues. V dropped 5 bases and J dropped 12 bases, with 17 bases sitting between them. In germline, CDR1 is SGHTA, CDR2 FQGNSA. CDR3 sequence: CASSLNPIQGQFF. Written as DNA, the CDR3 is TGTGCCAGCAGCCTCAATCCCATCCAGGGGCAGTTCTTC. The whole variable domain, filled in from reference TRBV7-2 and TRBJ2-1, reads GAGVSQSPSNKVTEKGKDVELRCDPISGHTALYWYRQSLGQGLEFLIYFQGNSAPDKSGLPSDRFSAERTGGSVSTLTIQRTQQEDSAVYLCASSLNPIQGQFFGPGTRLTVL.

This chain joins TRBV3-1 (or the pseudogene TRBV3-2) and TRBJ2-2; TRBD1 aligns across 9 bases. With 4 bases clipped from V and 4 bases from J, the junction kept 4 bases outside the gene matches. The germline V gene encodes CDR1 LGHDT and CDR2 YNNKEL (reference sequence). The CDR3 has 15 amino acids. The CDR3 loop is CASSLGTGSTGELFF. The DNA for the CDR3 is TGTGCCAGCAGCCTGGGGACAGGGTCCACCGGGGAGCTGTTTTTT.

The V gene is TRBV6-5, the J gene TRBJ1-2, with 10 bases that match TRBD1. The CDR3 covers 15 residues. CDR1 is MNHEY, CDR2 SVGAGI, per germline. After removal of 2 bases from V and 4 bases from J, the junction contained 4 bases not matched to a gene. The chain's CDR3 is CASSYGTGESYGYTF. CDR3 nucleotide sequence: TGTGCCAGCAGTTACGGGACAGGGGAAAGCTATGGCTACACCTTC.

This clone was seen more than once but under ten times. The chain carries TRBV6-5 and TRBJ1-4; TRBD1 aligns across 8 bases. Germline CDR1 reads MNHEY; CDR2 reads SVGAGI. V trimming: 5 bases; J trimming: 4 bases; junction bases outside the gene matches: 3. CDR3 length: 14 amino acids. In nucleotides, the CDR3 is TGTGCCAGCAGTCGGACAGGGTTTAATGAAAAACTGTTTTTT. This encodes CASSRTGFNEKLFF.

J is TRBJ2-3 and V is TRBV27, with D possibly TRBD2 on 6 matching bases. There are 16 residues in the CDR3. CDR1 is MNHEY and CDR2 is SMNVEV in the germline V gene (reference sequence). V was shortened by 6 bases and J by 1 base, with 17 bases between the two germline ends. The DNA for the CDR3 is TGTGCCAGCAGCACCGACGGGAGCGAGGGCACAGATACGCAGTATTTT. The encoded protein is CASSTDGSEGTDTQYF.

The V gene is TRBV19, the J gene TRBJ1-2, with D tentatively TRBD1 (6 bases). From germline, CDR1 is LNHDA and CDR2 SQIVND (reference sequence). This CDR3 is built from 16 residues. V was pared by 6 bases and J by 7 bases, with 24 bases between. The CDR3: CASSGTTGLKSGGYTF. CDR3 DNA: TGTGCCAGTAGCGGCACGACAGGACTTAAAAGCGGTGGCTACACCTTC.

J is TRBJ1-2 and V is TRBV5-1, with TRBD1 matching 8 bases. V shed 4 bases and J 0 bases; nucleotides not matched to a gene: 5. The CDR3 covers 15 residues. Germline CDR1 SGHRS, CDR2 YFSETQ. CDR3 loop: CASSVGQATNYGYTF. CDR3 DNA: TGCGCCAGCAGCGTGGGACAGGCAACTAACTATGGCTACACCTTC.

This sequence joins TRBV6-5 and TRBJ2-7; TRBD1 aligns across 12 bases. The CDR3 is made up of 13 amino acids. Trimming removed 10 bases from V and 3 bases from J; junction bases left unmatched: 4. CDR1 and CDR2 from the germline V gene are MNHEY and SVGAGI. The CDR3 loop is CATGDRGLYEQYF. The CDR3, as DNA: TGTGCCACAGGGGACAGGGGGCTCTACGAGCAGTACTTC.

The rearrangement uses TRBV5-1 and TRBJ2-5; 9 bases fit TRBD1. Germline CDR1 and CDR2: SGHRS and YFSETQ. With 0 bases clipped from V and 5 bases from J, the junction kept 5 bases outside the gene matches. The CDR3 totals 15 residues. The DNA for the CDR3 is TGCGCCAGCAGCTTGGTGGGACAGGGATTGGAGACCCAGTACTTC. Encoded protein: CASSLVGQGLETQYF. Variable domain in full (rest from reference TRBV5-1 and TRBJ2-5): KAGVTQTPRYLIKTRGQQVTLSCSPISGHRSVSWYQQTPGQGLQFLFEYFSETQRNKGNFPGRFSGRQFSNSRSEMNVSTLELGDSALYLCASSLVGQGLETQYFGPGTRLLVL.

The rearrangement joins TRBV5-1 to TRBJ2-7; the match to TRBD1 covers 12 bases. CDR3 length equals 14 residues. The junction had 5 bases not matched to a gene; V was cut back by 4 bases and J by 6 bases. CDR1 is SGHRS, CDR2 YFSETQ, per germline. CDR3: CASSQGTGGGEQYF. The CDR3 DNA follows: TGCGCCAGCAGCCAGGGGACAGGGGGCGGCGAGCAGTACTTC.

CDR3 nucleotides: TGTGCCAGCAGTGAAGCTCCGAGGACATTGGGTTCACCCCTCCACTTT. It is translated as CASSEAPRTLGSPLHF. The chain uses TRBV6-1 and TRBJ1-6, with D possibly being TRBD1 (5 bases). The germline gives CDR1 MNHNS, CDR2 SASEGT. This CDR3 has 16 amino acids. Trimming left V 0 bases short and J 9 bases short, with 15 bases between.

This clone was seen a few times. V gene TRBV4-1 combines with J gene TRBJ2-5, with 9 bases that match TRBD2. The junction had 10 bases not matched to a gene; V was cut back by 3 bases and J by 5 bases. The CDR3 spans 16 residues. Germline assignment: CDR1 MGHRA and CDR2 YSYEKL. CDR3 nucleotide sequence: TGCGCCAGCAGCCACGTCAGCCTAGCGGGGATGGAGACCCAGTACTTC. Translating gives CASSHVSLAGMETQYF.

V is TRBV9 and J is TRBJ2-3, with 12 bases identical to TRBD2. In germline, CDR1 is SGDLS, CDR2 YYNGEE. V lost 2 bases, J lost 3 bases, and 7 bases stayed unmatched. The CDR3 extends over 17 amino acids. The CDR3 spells CASSVRSLAGGTDTQYF. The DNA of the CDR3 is TGTGCCAGCAGCGTTCGCTCTCTAGCGGGGGGGACAGATACGCAGTATTTT.

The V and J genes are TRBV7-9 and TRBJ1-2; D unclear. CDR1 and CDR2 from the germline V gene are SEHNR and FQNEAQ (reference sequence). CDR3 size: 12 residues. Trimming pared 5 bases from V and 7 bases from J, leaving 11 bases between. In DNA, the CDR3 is TGTGCCAGCAGCGGAGGTGCATCTGGCTACACCTTC. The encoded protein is CASSGGASGYTF.

The CDR3 region has the DNA TGCGCCAGCAGCAAGGGACTAGCGGGGGGCAATGAGCAGTTCTTC. This gives the protein CASSKGLAGGNEQFF. The chain couples TRBV5-1 to TRBJ2-1; 15 bases are a match to TRBD2. CDR3 size: 15 residues. Germline lookup yields CDR1 SGHRS and CDR2 YFSETQ. The V segment lost 4 bases and the J segment 6 bases; nucleotides outside the gene matches: 2.

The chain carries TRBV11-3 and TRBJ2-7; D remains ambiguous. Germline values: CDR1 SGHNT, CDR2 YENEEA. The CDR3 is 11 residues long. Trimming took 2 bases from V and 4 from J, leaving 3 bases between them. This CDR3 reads CASSLYYEQYV. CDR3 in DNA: TGTGCCAGCAGCTTATATTACGAGCAGTACGTC.

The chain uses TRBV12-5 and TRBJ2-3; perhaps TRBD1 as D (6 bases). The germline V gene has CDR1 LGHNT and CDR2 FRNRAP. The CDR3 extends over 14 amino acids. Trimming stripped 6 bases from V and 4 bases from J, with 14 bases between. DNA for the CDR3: TGTGCTAGTGGGCGTACAGGGTTAGCAGATACGCAGTATTTT. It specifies CASGRTGLADTQYF.

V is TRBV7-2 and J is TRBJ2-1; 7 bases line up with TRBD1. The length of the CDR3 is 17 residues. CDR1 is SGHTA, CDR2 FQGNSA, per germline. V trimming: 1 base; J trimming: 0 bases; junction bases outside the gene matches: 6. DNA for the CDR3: TGTGCCAGCAGCTTAGTAGGGGGCCATAGCTCCTACAATGAGCAGTTCTTC. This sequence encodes CASSLVGGHSSYNEQFF.